This TCR beta chain came from a study of CD8 T cells in ankylosing spondylitis. The study, taken as a whole, reports: Earlier work had already found some motif variants in reactive arthritis synovial fluid and blood. Disease-associated clones were reportedly significantly overrepresented in matched ankylosing spondylitis synovial fluid. Characteristic of ankylosing spondylitis blood, it appeared, was a TCR beta motif comprising eight highly homologous variants.

V shed 2 bases and J 2 bases; nucleotides not matched to a gene: 7. This CDR3 comprises 16 residues. CDR1 is MGHRA and CDR2 is YSYEKL in the germline V gene. Quantitative 5'-RACE with molecular barcodes generated TCR beta libraries. MiXCR, run by TCRdb on the 5' RACE reads, gives a single entry per CDR3 protein. This table holds 150,000 to 200,000 distinct CDR3 sequences, around a sixth found once. Note on this clonotype: Its cognate antigen is unknown.

The material sequenced was blood, either unsorted or a sorted T cell fraction (not recorded which). The chain uses TRBV4-1 and TRBJ2-5; 8 nucleotides match TRBD1. This receptor was obtained from a male donor aged 5-30 years with ankylosing spondylitis or in good health (not recorded which). In DNA form, the CDR3 reads TGCGCCAGCAGCCAAAGACAGGGGCGAACTCAAGAGACCCAGTACTTC. Its translation is CASSQRQGRTQETQYF.